Following are 17 T cell receptor beta chains from one sample sequenced in a study of blood T cells in healthy people across ages. A sample-barcoded 5' primer and a J-beta primer mix were used in a second PCR of about 7 to 11 cycles. In TCRdb, the 5' RACE reads were re-called with MiXCR into one record per CDR3 protein. The sample has about 1,400,000 distinct CDR3 sequences, approximately 38% seen once. The sample was blood. Every receptor here comes from a woman aged 18-29 years in good health.

J is TRBJ1-3 and V is TRBV9, with 8 bases aligning to TRBD1. The CDR3 is 16 residues long. V dropped 3 bases and J dropped 1; count of bases not matched to a gene: 6. Germline CDR1 SGDLS, CDR2 YYNGEE. This chain's CDR3 is CASSEGGQGSGNTIYF. The CDR3 DNA follows: TGTGCCAGCAGCGAGGGAGGACAGGGTTCTGGAAACACCATATATTTT.

This chain connects TRBV29-1 to TRBJ1-1; a weak D match, TRBD1 (6 bases). This CDR3 comprises 11 residues. CDR1 and CDR2 from the germline V gene are SQVTM and ANQGSEA. The ends were cut back, 3 bases at V and 11 bases at J, with 13 bases in the middle. The CDR3 region has the DNA TGCAGCGTTGACCAAGGGGGGGTGGCTTTCTTT. Translating it yields CSVDQGGVAFF.

There are a few counts of this clonotype. The V and J genes are TRBV5-1 and TRBJ2-7; 9 nucleotides align to TRBD1. Trimming took 5 bases from V and 5 from J; bases not matched to a gene: 8. Per the germline V gene, CDR1 is SGHRS and CDR2 is YFSETQ. The CDR3 covers 14 residues. CDR3 amino acids: CASSGGQGDDEQYF. The CDR3, as DNA: TGCGCCAGCAGTGGGGGACAGGGTGACGACGAGCAGTACTTC.

The J gene is TRBJ2-3, the V gene TRBV27, with 9 bases matching TRBD2. The CDR3 is 21 amino acids. J gave up 1 base and V 0 bases, and 17 bases lay outside the gene matches. The germline V gene encodes CDR1 MNHEY and CDR2 SMNVEV (reference sequence). CDR3 protein: CASSLSDRSEIPSGGTDTQYF. The CDR3 region has the DNA TGTGCCAGCAGTTTATCAGATCGAAGTGAGATCCCTAGCGGGGGCACAGATACGCAGTATTTT.

This clonotype was seen a few times. The rearrangement links TRBV4-1 to TRBJ2-3; 11 nucleotides align to TRBD1. Trimming took 3 bases from V and 4 from J; bases not matched to a gene: 9. Germline CDR1 reads MGHRA; CDR2 reads YSYEKL. CDR3 length equals 17 residues. CDR3 nucleotide sequence: TGCGCCAGCAGCCAGGACGGACAGGGGGCGCGTCCAGATACGCAGTATTTT. It specifies CASSQDGQGARPDTQYF.

The chain combines TRBV4-1 with TRBJ1-5; D is unresolved. The CDR3 loop spans 16 amino acids. V lost 2 bases, J lost 3 bases, and 14 bases lay in between. CDR1 and CDR2 (germline): MGHRA, YSYEKL. The CDR3 spells CASSQSGETVNQPQHF. The CDR3, as DNA: TGCGCCAGCAGCCAATCCGGGGAAACCGTCAATCAGCCCCAGCATTTT.

In this sample, this clonotype turned up a few times. The chain uses TRBV12-3 or TRBV12-4 and TRBJ2-3; D is ambiguous. V was trimmed by 1 base and J by 3 bases, leaving 14 bases between them. The CDR3 loop spans 16 amino acids. CDR3 sequence: CASSLGVPLGTDTQYF. CDR3 DNA: TGTGCCAGCAGTTTAGGCGTACCCCTGGGGACAGATACGCAGTATTTT.

V is TRBV20-1 and J is TRBJ2-5; possibly TRBD2 for D (6 bases). The assigned J gene may be wrong: the sequence end matches TRBJ2-7 better. Germline V lookup: CDR1 DFQATT, CDR2 SNEGSKA (reference sequence). The CDR3 consists of 14 residues. The CDR3 region is CSARGPGTSYEQYF. In DNA form, the CDR3 reads TGCAGTGCTAGGGGCCCCGGGACTTCCTACGAGCAGTACTTC.

The genes are TRBV11-2 and TRBJ2-7; D unclear. Trimming left V 4 bases short and J 2 bases short, with 12 bases between. Germline-derived CDR1 and CDR2 are SGHAT and FQNNGV. The CDR3 consists of 14 residues. CDR3 coding DNA: TGTGCCAGCAGCTCCTGGAGTCTTACCTACGAGCAGTACTTC. Translating gives CASSSWSLTYEQYF.

V gene TRBV6-5 combines with J gene TRBJ2-1, with 9 bases that match TRBD2. Unmatched junction bases numbered 7, after V lost 6 bases and J lost 7 bases. Germline CDR1 is MNHEY and CDR2 is SVGAGI. The CDR3 totals 14 residues. The CDR3 protein is CASRIAGAWNEQFF. CDR3 DNA sequence: TGTGCCAGCAGAATAGCGGGGGCGTGGAATGAGCAGTTCTTC.

The CDR3 coding sequence is TGTGCCACCAGTGATTTCCAACAGTACAATGAGCAGTTCTTC. Residues: CATSDFQQYNEQFF. V usage is TRBV24-1 and J usage is TRBJ2-1; D not certain. Germline lookup yields CDR1 KGHDR and CDR2 SFDVKD. V lost 1 base to trimming and J lost 4 bases, with 7 bases between them. CDR3 length: 14 residues.

The chain couples TRBV3-1 to TRBJ1-1, with TRBD1 as a possible D gene (6 bases). Germline values: CDR1 LGHDT, CDR2 YNNKEL (reference sequence). The CDR3 loop spans 14 amino acids. The V end was cut by 3 bases, the J end by 6 bases, with 14 bases between. The CDR3 loop reads CASSHQQGAAEAFF. The CDR3, as DNA: TGTGCCAGCAGCCATCAACAGGGTGCGGCTGAAGCTTTCTTT.

The rearrangement joins TRBV6-5 to TRBJ1-2; D unclear. Trimming removed 1 base from V and 3 bases from J, with 6 bases in between. Germline assignment: CDR1 MNHEY and CDR2 SVGAGI. This CDR3 comprises 13 residues. The DNA for the CDR3 is TGTGCCAGCAGTTACTTGGCACACTATGGCTACACCTTC. Translation: CASSYLAHYGYTF.

The chain's CDR3 is CASSVEGQTARSTDTQYF. In DNA, the CDR3 is TGTGCCAGCAGCGTAGAAGGGCAGACAGCACGGAGCACAGATACGCAGTATTTT. The chain couples TRBV9 to TRBJ2-3; TRBD1 might be the D (5 bases). Trimming shortened V by 0 bases and J by 0 bases, and 17 bases separated the two germline ends. This CDR3 is 18 amino acids long. CDR1 and CDR2 from the germline V gene are SGDLS and YYNGEE.

This chain links TRBV30 with TRBJ1-2; D not certain. Germline lookup yields CDR1 GTSNPN and CDR2 SVGIG (reference sequence). V lost 0 bases to trimming and J lost 2 bases, with 4 bases between them. CDR3 length: 12 residues. In DNA, the CDR3 is TGTGCCTGGAGTGTCTGGAACTATGGCTACACCTTC. As protein: CAWSVWNYGYTF.

A few counts support this clonotype. This sequence joins TRBV6-5 and TRBJ2-7, with D tentatively TRBD2 (6 bases). V lost 4 bases, J lost 4 bases, and 11 bases lay in between. The CDR3 is 13 amino acids. Germline-derived CDR1 and CDR2 are MNHEY and SVGAGI. Here the CDR3 reads CASSSPGTYEQYF. Here the CDR3 DNA reads TGTGCCAGCAGTTCGCCAGGGACTTACGAGCAGTACTTC.

The chain is built from TRBV19 and TRBJ1-2; 10 nucleotides agree with TRBD1. Germline lookup yields CDR1 LNHDA and CDR2 SQIVND (reference sequence). V lost 3 bases to trimming and J lost 5 bases; unmatched junction nucleotides: 6. The CDR3 sequence is 15 residues long. CDR3 amino acids: CASSIRTGGDYGYTF. CDR3 DNA sequence: TGTGCCAGTAGTATTCGGACAGGGGGTGATTATGGCTACACCTTC.